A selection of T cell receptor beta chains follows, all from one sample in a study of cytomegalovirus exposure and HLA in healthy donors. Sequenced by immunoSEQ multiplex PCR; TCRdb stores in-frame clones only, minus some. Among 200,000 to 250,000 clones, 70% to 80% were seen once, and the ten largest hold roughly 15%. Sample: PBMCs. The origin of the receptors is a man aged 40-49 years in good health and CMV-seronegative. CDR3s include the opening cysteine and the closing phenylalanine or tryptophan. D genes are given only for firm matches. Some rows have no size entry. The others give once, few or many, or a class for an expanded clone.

CASSFHGGSYEQYF	TGTGCCAGCAGTTTTCATGGAGGGAGCTACGAGCAGTACTTC	once	TRBV28	NA	14	TRBJ2-7
CASSGGGDTEAFF	TGTGCCAGTAGTGGGGGAGGGGACACTGAAGCTTTCTTT	NA	TRBV19	NA	13	TRBJ1-1
CASSLDRAYEQYF	TGTGCCAGCAGCTTGGACAGGGCCTACGAGCAGTACTTC	NA	TRBV7-2	TRBD1	13	TRBJ2-7
CASSLDPDQPQHF	TGCGCCAGCAGCTTGGATCCCGATCAGCCCCAGCATTTT	NA	TRBV5-1	NA	13	TRBJ1-5
CASSLTAGGAYNEQFF	TGTGCCAGCAGCTTAACGGCAGGGGGCGCCTACAATGAGCAGTTCTTC	few	TRBV7-3	TRBD1	16	TRBJ2-1
CASSPGRGAEAFF	TGCGCCAGCAGCCCCGGTCGAGGAGCTGAAGCTTTCTTT	once	TRBV4-3	NA	13	TRBJ1-1
CASSAPPGGGNEQFF	TGTGCCAGCAGTGCTCCGCCAGGGGGAGGCAATGAGCAGTTCTTC	NA	TRBV6-1	NA	15	TRBJ2-1
CASSQLAGGFEQYF	TGTGCCAGCAGCCAACTAGCGGGAGGGTTCGAGCAGTACTTC	NA	TRBV14	TRBD2	14	TRBJ2-7
CASSRGFTDTQYF	TGTGCCAGTAGTCGGGGGTTCACAGATACGCAGTATTTT	once	TRBV19	NA	13	TRBJ2-3
CASSLTSGGLYNEQFF	TGTGCCAGCAGTTTGACTAGCGGGGGGTTGTACAATGAGCAGTTCTTC	NA	TRBV27	TRBD2	16	TRBJ2-1
CASSLYNSPLHF	TGTGCCAGCAGTCTGTATAATTCACCCCTCCACTTT	NA	TRBV7-8	NA	12	TRBJ1-6
CASSISSGQGDTQYF	TGTGCCAGTAGTATATCGAGCGGGCAGGGAGATACGCAGTATTTT	NA	TRBV19	NA	15	TRBJ2-3
CASEESEGPDTQYF	TGCGCCAGCGAGGAAAGTGAGGGCCCAGATACGCAGTATTTT	NA	TRBV23-1	NA	14	TRBJ2-3
CASSLADRPYEQYF	TGTGCCAGCAGTTTAGCGGACAGACCCTACGAGCAGTACTTC	NA	TRBV28	NA	14	TRBJ2-7
CASSLVFGMGSYEQYF	TGTGCCAGCAGCTTAGTTTTCGGGATGGGATCCTACGAGCAGTACTTC	NA	TRBV13	NA	16	TRBJ2-7
CASSLNSGAGELFF	TGTGCCAGCAGCTTGAATTCTGGAGCCGGGGAGCTGTTTTTT	NA	TRBV5-5	NA	14	TRBJ2-2
CASSQEVGAPGELFF	TGTGCCAGCAGCCAAGAAGTTGGGGCCCCCGGGGAGCTGTTTTTT	NA	TRBV4-2	NA	15	TRBJ2-2
CASSLATAGYGYTF	TGTGCCAGCAGCTTAGCGACGGCAGGGTATGGCTACACCTTC	NA	TRBV7-9	NA	14	TRBJ1-2
CASSIQGQDYGYTF	TGTGCCAGCAGCATACAGGGGCAGGACTATGGCTACACCTTC	NA	TRBV7-9	TRBD1	14	TRBJ1-2
CASSVGGTEAFF	TGTGCCAGCAGCGTAGGGGGTACTGAAGCTTTCTTT	NA	TRBV7-3	NA	12	TRBJ1-1
CASSADSSGSDTQYF	TGTGCCAGCAGCGCGGACTCCTCCGGATCAGATACGCAGTATTTT	NA	TRBV9	NA	15	TRBJ2-3
CASRFLNTEAFF	TGTGCCAGCAGATTCTTGAACACTGAAGCTTTCTTT	NA	TRBV28	NA	12	TRBJ1-1
CASSFLRDRSPSGNTIYF	TGTGCCAGCTCGTTTCTCCGGGACAGGTCACCCTCTGGAAACACCATATATTTT	NA	TRBV18	TRBD1	18	TRBJ1-3
CASSIYSGGTSGYTF	TGTGCCAGTAGTATCTATTCAGGGGGCACGAGCGGCTACACCTTC	NA	TRBV19	TRBD1	15	TRBJ1-2
CASSSDSPSFVTEAFF	TGCGCCAGCAGCTCGGACAGCCCGTCTTTTGTCACTGAAGCTTTCTTT	NA	TRBV5-1	NA	16	TRBJ1-1
CASSPGGNGANVLTF	TGCGCCAGCAGCCCAGGGGGCAACGGGGCCAACGTCCTGACTTTC	NA	TRBV5-1	TRBD1	15	TRBJ2-6
CASSSQGKGTEAFF	TGTGCCAGCAGCTCACAGGGGAAAGGAACTGAAGCTTTCTTT	NA	TRBV13	TRBD1	14	TRBJ1-1
CATNELPGRGVTNYGYTF	TGTGCCACCAACGAGCTGCCGGGGCGGGGGGTAACTAACTATGGCTACACCTTC	NA	TRBV28	NA	18	TRBJ1-2
CASSLGTSGVYEQYF	TGTGCCAGCAGCCTGGGGACTAGCGGGGTCTACGAGCAGTACTTC	once	TRBV21-1	NA	15	TRBJ2-7
CASSPGTAYEQYF	TGTGCCAGCAGCCCAGGGACAGCCTACGAGCAGTACTTC	NA	TRBV5-6	TRBD1	13	TRBJ2-7
CSVRIDATNEKLFF	TGCAGCGTCCGAATAGATGCAACTAATGAAAAACTGTTTTTT	once	TRBV29-1	NA	14	TRBJ1-4
CASQGEDYGYTF	TGTGCCAGCCAGGGGGAAGACTATGGCTACACCTTC	NA	TRBV6-5	TRBD1	12	TRBJ1-2
CASSSYHRQGVGTDTQYF	TGTGCCAGCAGTTCCTACCATCGACAGGGGGTGGGCACAGATACGCAGTATTTT	NA	TRBV27	TRBD1	18	TRBJ2-3
CASSTTSGRALGETQYF	TGTGCCAGCAGCACTACTAGCGGGAGGGCCCTCGGGGAGACCCAGTACTTC	once	TRBV9	TRBD2	17	TRBJ2-5
CASSVAQGTEKLFF	TGTGCCAGCAGCGTAGCACAGGGGACTGAAAAACTGTTTTTT	NA	TRBV9	TRBD1	14	TRBJ1-4
CATSRGGRESYEQYF	TGTGCCACCAGCAGAGGGGGGCGGGAGAGCTACGAGCAGTACTTC	NA	TRBV15	NA	15	TRBJ2-7
CASRPRTGVDGELFF	TGCGCCAGCAGACCTCGGACAGGGGTTGACGGGGAGCTGTTTTTT	NA	TRBV5-1	TRBD1	15	TRBJ2-2
CASSHRYNEQFF	TGTGCCAGTAGCCACAGGTACAATGAGCAGTTCTTC	NA	TRBV19	NA	12	TRBJ2-1
CASSHRDRPTNYGYTF	TGTGCCAGCAGCCACCGGGACAGACCCACTAACTATGGCTACACCTTC	NA	TRBV7-9	TRBD1	16	TRBJ1-2
CASSLVERQSTDTQYF	TGTGCCAGCAGCTTAGTGGAGAGGCAGAGCACAGATACGCAGTATTTT	once	TRBV7-6	NA	16	TRBJ2-3
CASSGRGGLQREISTQYF	TGTGCCAGCTCGGGAAGAGGAGGTCTACAAAGGGAAATCTCTACGCAGTATTTT	NA	TRBV6-4	NA	18	TRBJ2-3
CASTGTNDIYEQYF	TGTGCCTCAACCGGGACAAACGATATCTACGAGCAGTACTTC	NA	TRBV10-3	NA	14	TRBJ2-7
CASIGQGKWNEQFF	TGTGCCAGCATTGGACAGGGAAAGTGGAATGAGCAGTTCTTC	once	TRBV6-5	TRBD1	14	TRBJ2-1
CASSWELAGYTF	TGTGCCAGCAGCTGGGAGTTGGCGGGCTACACCTTC	NA	TRBV5-4	NA	12	TRBJ1-2
CASSVSRGNTEAFF	TGTGCCAGCAGCGTCTCTAGGGGCAACACTGAAGCTTTCTTT	NA	TRBV9	NA	14	TRBJ1-1
CASSSTQGPYEQYF	TGTGCCAGCAGCTCTACTCAGGGTCCCTACGAGCAGTACTTC	NA	TRBV7-9	NA	14	TRBJ2-7